These 19 T cell receptor beta chains share one sample of origin, sequenced in a study of early T cells in non-severe SARS-CoV-2 infection listed by TCRdb under 2021. The library was built by means of 5' RACE. The sequencer was a NextSeq 500. Through fastp at Q25 and MiXCR, TCRdb rebuilt clones from the public reads, retaining in-frame beta chains. Identical CDR3 protein sequences are pooled into one entry, listed with their most common genes and DNA. The sample table holds about 97,000 distinct CDR3 sequences, of which around 13% were seen once. The top ten constitute 6% to 7.5% of the sample. The sequenced sample consisted of whole blood. These receptors originate from an adult who was a healthcare worker with PCR-confirmed SARS-CoV-2 infection or an uninfected control (not recorded which).

The chain recombines TRBV6-5 with TRBJ1-5; D not resolved. V was cut by 6 bases and J by 3 bases, with 12 bases left in between. CDR3 size: 14 residues. Per germline, CDR1 MNHEY and CDR2 SVGAGI. CDR3 sequence (DNA): TGTGCCAGCAGCCCCACAACCCCCAATCAGCCCCAGCATTTT. Residues: CASSPTTPNQPQHF.

The rearrangement uses TRBV7-8 and TRBJ1-1; 8 positions match TRBD1. Germline V gene lookup returns CDR1 SGHVS and CDR2 FQNEAQ. V lost 4 bases to trimming and J lost 5 bases; unmatched junction nucleotides: 3. This CDR3 spans 13 amino acids. The CDR3 sequence: CASSSDRDTEAFF. The CDR3 DNA is TGTGCCAGCAGCTCGGACAGGGATACTGAAGCTTTCTTT.

V gene TRBV6-6 combines with J gene TRBJ2-7; D perhaps matches TRBD2 (7 bases). Germline loops: CDR1 MNHNY, CDR2 SVGAGI (reference sequence). V lost 6 bases to trimming and J lost 4 bases, with 19 bases between them. The CDR3 totals 15 residues. The CDR3 is CASRRYREGTYEQYF. The CDR3, as DNA: TGTGCCAGCAGACGGTACAGGGAGGGGACTTACGAGCAGTACTTC.

The CDR3 here is CASSETGTTSDTQYF. The CDR3, as DNA: TGTGCCAGCAGCGAAACCGGGACAACATCAGATACGCAGTATTTT. This chain joins TRBV12-3 or TRBV12-4 and TRBJ2-3, with D maybe TRBD1 (6 bases). The CDR3 covers 15 residues. Trimming left V 6 bases short and J 4 bases short, with 17 bases between.

The chain links TRBV7-8 to TRBJ2-3; a weak D match, TRBD2 (5 bases). The CDR3 contains 15 residues. V was trimmed by 2 bases and J by 0 bases, leaving 9 bases between them. Germline V gene data show CDR1 as SGHVS and CDR2 as FQNEAQ. This CDR3 is CASSLNPGSTDTQYF. CDR3 nucleotides: TGTGCCAGCAGCTTAAATCCGGGGAGCACAGATACGCAGTATTTT. Filled out from reference TRBV7-8 and TRBJ2-3, the complete variable domain reads GAGVSQSPRYKVAKRGQDVALRCDPISGHVSLFWYQQALGQGPEFLTYFQNEAQLDKSGLPSDRFFAERPEGSVSTLKIQRTQQEDSAVYLCASSLNPGSTDTQYFGPGTRLTVL.

This chain uses TRBV28 with TRBJ2-7; TRBD1 matches 7 bases. Germline trimming cut 3 bases from V and 4 bases from J; bases unmatched to any gene: 9. Germline CDR1 and CDR2: MDHEN and SYDVKM. This CDR3 is 15 amino acids long. The CDR3: CASSFRYRGDYEQYF. In nucleotides, the CDR3 is TGTGCCAGCAGTTTCAGGTACAGGGGTGATTACGAGCAGTACTTC.

V gene TRBV7-9 combines with J gene TRBJ2-3; TRBD2 is a possible D gene (6 bases). Trimming shortened V by 5 bases and J by 2 bases, and 14 bases separated the two germline ends. Germline V gene lookup returns CDR1 SEHNR and CDR2 FQNEAQ (reference sequence). The CDR3 consists of 15 residues. In DNA form, the CDR3 reads TGTGCCAGCAGCCCTGGGACTTTTACCACAGATACGCAGTATTTT. Translated, it gives CASSPGTFTTDTQYF.

This clonotype was observed many times. The J gene is TRBJ1-4, the V gene TRBV3-1; D gene unclear. Trimming pared 4 bases from V and 5 bases from J, leaving 17 bases between. The germline gives CDR1 LGHDT, CDR2 YNNKEL (reference sequence). This CDR3 spans 16 amino acids. CDR3 sequence: CASSPPLNPGNEKLFF. For the CDR3, the DNA is TGTGCCAGCAGCCCCCCATTAAATCCCGGGAATGAAAAACTGTTTTTT. Full variable domain (outside the CDR3, taken from reference TRBV3-1 and TRBJ1-4): DTAVSQTPKYLVTQMGNDKSIKCEQNLGHDTMYWYKQDSKKFLKIMFSYNNKELIINETVPNRFSPKSPDKAHLNLHINSLELGDSAVYFCASSPPLNPGNEKLFFGSGTQLSVL.

This sequence joins TRBV2 and TRBJ1-2; TRBD1 matches 11 bases. The J segment lost 5 bases and the V segment lost 6 bases, leaving 8 bases of the junction unmatched. The CDR3 sequence is 15 residues long. From germline, CDR1 is SNHLY and CDR2 FYNNEI. CDR3 in DNA: TGTGCCAGCAGGGGAGGACAGGGGGCGCAGTATGGCTACACCTTC. Its translation: CASRGGQGAQYGYTF.

V gene TRBV2 combines with J gene TRBJ2-3; the match to TRBD2 covers 14 bases. The junction had 6 bases not matched to a gene; V was cut back by 6 bases and J by 7 bases. Germline V gene sequence: CDR1 SNHLY, CDR2 FYNNEI. CDR3 size: 15 residues. The CDR3 DNA reads TGTGCCAGCAGGGGGACTAGCGGGAGTGGAAATACGCAGTATTTT. The encoded protein is CASRGTSGSGNTQYF.

This clonotype was seen repeatedly, ten times or more. The J gene is TRBJ2-1, the V gene TRBV10-3; D unclear. Trimming left V 8 bases short and J 0 bases short, with 8 bases between. The CDR3 is 13 amino acids. Germline values: CDR1 ENHRY, CDR2 SYGVKD. CDR3 sequence: CAIGSISYNEQFF. Here the CDR3 DNA reads TGTGCCATCGGATCTATCTCCTACAATGAGCAGTTCTTC.

This clonotype was recorded many times. The chain couples TRBV5-1 to TRBJ2-1, with D unresolved. In germline, CDR1 is SGHRS, CDR2 YFSETQ. V lost 0 bases and J lost 0, with 10 bases in between. The CDR3 contains 16 residues. The CDR3 sequence is CASSLASPNSYNEQFF. CDR3 bases: TGCGCCAGCAGCTTGGCGAGCCCCAACTCCTACAATGAGCAGTTCTTC.

This clonotype was found a few times. The CDR3 sequence: CASSRQGSYEQYF. The CDR3 nucleotides read TGTGCCAGCTCGAGACAGGGTTCCTACGAGCAGTACTTC. The rearrangement links TRBV18 to TRBJ2-7; 7 positions agree with TRBD1. Looked up from germline, CDR1 is KGHSH and CDR2 is LQKENI. With V trimmed by 6 bases and J by 1 base, 3 bases remained unmatched. CDR3 length: 13 residues.

The rearrangement uses TRBV24-1 and TRBJ2-2, with D perhaps TRBD2 (5 bases). Per the germline V gene, CDR1 is KGHDR and CDR2 is SFDVKD. CDR3 length: 15 residues. Trimming left V 6 bases short and J 1 base short, with 11 bases between. CDR3: CATSNQAVNTGELFF. In nucleotides, the CDR3 is TGTGCCACCAGTAACCAAGCGGTGAACACCGGGGAGCTGTTTTTT.

The rearrangement uses TRBV28 and TRBJ2-5; maybe TRBD2 (6 bases). V lost 4 bases, J lost 9 bases, and 18 bases lay in between. The CDR3 totals 14 residues. The germline V gene has CDR1 MDHEN and CDR2 SYDVKM. CDR3 DNA sequence: TGTGCCAGCAGTTGGTCACGGGCCCGCGGGGCCCAGTACTTC. This sequence encodes CASSWSRARGAQYF.

V gene TRBV28 combines with J gene TRBJ2-7; 9 bases match TRBD2. The CDR3 runs to 13 residues. After removal of 3 bases from V and 5 bases from J, the junction contained 2 bases not matched to a gene. Per the germline V gene, CDR1 is MDHEN and CDR2 is SYDVKM. DNA for the CDR3: TGTGCCAGCAGTTTTAGACTAGCGGACGAGCAGTACTTC. Translation gives CASSFRLADEQYF.

In this sample, this clonotype turned up many times. The genes are TRBV7-9 and TRBJ2-3, with 10 bases lining up with TRBD2. Germline-derived CDR1 and CDR2 are SEHNR and FQNEAQ (reference sequence). The V segment lost 2 bases and the J segment 3 bases; nucleotides outside the gene matches: 8. The CDR3 covers 17 residues. The CDR3 coding sequence is TGTGCCAGCAGCTTATATAGCGGGAGGATGGGGACAGATACGCAGTATTTT. Translation gives CASSLYSGRMGTDTQYF.

The V and J genes are TRBV9 and TRBJ2-1, with 7 bases aligning to TRBD2. The CDR3 covers 16 residues. J was trimmed by 10 bases and V by 0 bases; bases with no gene match: 13. Germline CDR1 SGDLS, CDR2 YYNGEE. The CDR3 reads CASSVEGGSPVYEQFF. The CDR3 DNA reads TGTGCCAGCAGCGTAGAGGGCGGGAGCCCCGTATACGAGCAGTTCTTC.

In this sample, this clonotype turned up many times. The rearrangement links TRBV11-2 to TRBJ2-5; D not certain. The V end lost 4 bases, the J end lost 5 bases, and 11 bases lay between the germline ends. The CDR3 totals 13 residues. CDR1 is SGHAT and CDR2 is FQNNGV in the germline V gene. For the CDR3, the DNA is TGTGCCAGCAGCTCCAGGCCGCAGGAGACCCAGTACTTC. This translates into CASSSRPQETQYF.